This T cell receptor (beta chain) comes out of a study of blood T cell repertoires in COVID-19. In the study overall: COVID-19 samples from acute and convalescent phases originated in the United States, Italy and Spain.

Libraries were prepared by immunoSEQ multiplex PCR; TCRdb keeps only in-frame clonotypes and omits some of them. The sample gives under 300,000 clones, over 75% of which show up once; around 15% is in the top ten. Cohort 3 donors were reported recovered after two negative PCRs, clearance, or symptom resolution. With 0 bases removed from V and 2 bases from J, the gap between germline ends came to 9 bases. Per germline, CDR1 SGHKS and CDR2 YYEKEE (reference sequence). The CDR3 loop spans 14 amino acids. This sequence originates from a man between 18 and 29 years old who had recovered from COVID-19. V usage is TRBV5-5 and J usage is TRBJ2-7, with a weak D call TRBD1 (5 bases). The material sequenced was PBMCs or T cells enriched from blood (not recorded which). The CDR3 protein is CASSLGQQTYEQYF. Written as DNA, the CDR3 is TGTGCCAGCAGCTTGGGACAGCAGACCTACGAGCAGTACTTC.